Following are 19 T cell receptor beta chains from one sample sequenced in a study of shared T cell receptors in the human thymus. Method: immunoSEQ multiplex PCR; TCRdb's copy keeps in-frame clones and lacks some. Altogether just under 550,000 clones are present, 75% to 80% being singletons, with the ten largest covering about 0.012%. In addition, the sample was reused for a study of human thymus T cells.

The sequencing input was thymocytes. The receptors were sampled from a boy under two years old with a congenital heart defect.

In this sample, this clone turned up a few times. V and J are TRBV5-4 and TRBJ2-7; 7 bases map to TRBD1. The germline CDR1 and CDR2 sequences are SGHNT and YYREEE (reference sequence). The CDR3 contains 11 residues. Trimming at V came to 6 bases and at J to 6 bases, leaving 3 bases not matched to a gene. The CDR3 coding sequence is TGTGCCAGCATCAGGGGGAGCGAGCAGTACTTC. Protein: CASIRGSEQYF.

V and J are TRBV28 and TRBJ2-2; no clear D. Trimming removed 6 bases from V and 2 bases from J, with 13 bases in between. This CDR3 contains 15 residues. Germline V CDR1 and CDR2: MDHEN, SYDVKM. CDR3 region: CASRPKTTNTGELFF. The CDR3 DNA reads as TGTGCCAGCAGACCGAAAACTACAAACACCGGGGAGCTGTTTTTT.

The chain links TRBV11-2 to TRBJ2-6, with a weak D call TRBD1 (6 bases). V lost 0 bases, J lost 0 bases, and 12 bases lay in between. Germline loops: CDR1 SGHAT, CDR2 FQNNGV. The CDR3 runs 18 residues. The CDR3 bases are TGTGCCAGCAGCTTAGAGGACAGACCCTCCTCTGGGGCCAACGTCCTGACTTTC. Translating it yields CASSLEDRPSSGANVLTF.

The rearrangement joins TRBV2 to TRBJ1-1; D gene uncertain. The ends were cut back, 0 bases at V and 2 bases at J, with 7 bases in the middle. This CDR3 has 14 residues. Per the germline V gene, CDR1 is SNHLY and CDR2 is FYNNEI. This CDR3 is CASSEAARNTEAFF. CDR3 nucleotides: TGTGCCAGCAGTGAAGCCGCCAGAAACACTGAAGCTTTCTTT.

The chain joins TRBV2 to TRBJ2-7, with TRBD2 identical over 10 bases. The CDR3 is 14 residues long. The trim removed 7 bases at V and 5 bases at J, leaving 8 bases unmatched. Germline lookup yields CDR1 SNHLY and CDR2 FYNNEI. CDR3 residues: CASIPGLARNEQYF. The CDR3 DNA follows: TGTGCCAGCATACCGGGACTAGCGAGGAACGAGCAGTACTTC.

This clone was counted only a few times. The chain employs TRBV5-8 and TRBJ1-3; TRBD1 matches 7 bases. The CDR3 consists of 16 residues. Trimming at V came to 5 bases and at J to 0 bases, leaving 8 bases not matched to a gene. The germline V gene has CDR1 SGHTS and CDR2 YDEGEE. The CDR3 spells CASSRDSLSSGNTIYF. CDR3 coding DNA: TGTGCCAGCAGTCGGGACAGCCTTAGCTCTGGAAACACCATATATTTT. Drawing the rest from reference TRBV5-8 and TRBJ1-3, the complete variable domain is EAGVTQSPTHLIKTRGQQATLRCSPISGHTSVYWYQQALGLGLQFLLWYDEGEERNRGNFPPRFSGRQFPNYSSELNVNALELEDSALYLCASSRDSLSSGNTIYFGEGSWLTVV.

The CDR3 bases are TGTGCCTGGAGAGGGGGGAGGGGTAGCGGGAGGCCAGAGACCCAGTACTTC. The encoded protein is CAWRGGRGSGRPETQYF. The chain employs TRBV30 and TRBJ2-5; 10 bases agree with TRBD2. Germline-derived CDR1 and CDR2 are GTSNPN and SVGIG (reference sequence). With 3 bases clipped from V and 4 bases from J, the junction kept 14 bases outside the gene matches. The CDR3 contains 17 residues.

V gene TRBV19 combines with J gene TRBJ1-1, with D possibly being TRBD1 (5 bases). Trimming cost V 11 bases and J 0 bases, with 10 bases left between them. From germline, CDR1 is LNHDA and CDR2 SQIVND (reference sequence). This CDR3 comprises 12 residues. CDR3: CAVGRMNTEAFF. CDR3 bases: TGTGCCGTGGGGCGGATGAACACTGAAGCTTTCTTT.

This chain links TRBV29-1 with TRBJ2-3, with a tentative D call TRBD1 (5 bases). V was pared by 0 bases and J by 6 bases, with 7 bases between. Germline V CDR1 and CDR2: SQVTM, ANQGSEA. The length of the CDR3 is 12 residues. CDR3 nucleotide sequence: TGCAGCGTTGAAGATTCAGGGGATACGCAGTATTTT. Protein product: CSVEDSGDTQYF.

The sample holds a few counts of this clone. The chain uses TRBV12-5 and TRBJ1-1; the D is unclear. The CDR3 is 13 residues long. Trimming took 3 bases from V and 1 from J, leaving 6 bases between them. Germline CDR1 reads LGHNT; CDR2 reads FRNRAP. DNA of the CDR3: TGTGCTAGTGGTTTAAGAGGGAACACTGAAGCTTTCTTT. It is translated as CASGLRGNTEAFF. The full variable domain, with the rest looked up from reference TRBV12-5 and TRBJ1-1, is DARVTQTPRHKVTEMGQEVTMRCQPILGHNTVFWYRQTMMQGLELLAYFRNRAPLDDSGMPKDRFSAEMPDATLATLKIQPSEPRDSAVYFCASGLRGNTEAFFGQGTRLTVV.

The chain combines TRBV18 with TRBJ2-3, with 9 bases aligning to TRBD2. Germline trimming cut 3 bases from V and 0 bases from J; bases unmatched to any gene: 4. CDR3 length: 16 amino acids. Germline CDR1 reads KGHSH; CDR2 reads LQKENI. The chain's CDR3 is CASSPPGLASTDTQYF. CDR3 DNA: TGTGCCAGCTCACCTCCCGGACTAGCGAGCACAGATACGCAGTATTTT.

This clone has a handful of counts. The chain is built from TRBV15 and TRBJ2-7; 9 positions match TRBD1. Per the germline V gene, CDR1 is LNHNV and CDR2 is YYDKDF (reference sequence). This CDR3 spans 18 amino acids. J lost 2 bases, V lost 0 bases, and 11 bases had no gene match. The CDR3 here is CATSRDGVGTGSPYEQYF. CDR3 nucleotides: TGTGCCACCAGCAGAGATGGCGTCGGGACAGGGTCCCCCTACGAGCAGTACTTC.

As to this clone: It is unclear where the CDR3 begins or ends on the DNA, so no DNA is shown, and the CDR3 is as TCRdb lists it. The chain is built from TRBV27 and TRBJ1-5; the table names TRBD1, a call not compared with the DNA. Germline loops: CDR1 MNHEY, CDR2 SMNVEV (reference sequence). The CDR3 has 17 amino acids, counting both end residues. The CDR3 spells CASSTSTGGSGNQPQHF.

The chain employs TRBV7-8 and TRBJ2-7, with 8 nucleotides matching TRBD1. The germline CDR1 and CDR2 sequences are SGHVS and FQNEAQ. V shed 5 bases and J 3 bases; nucleotides not matched to a gene: 18. The CDR3 runs 18 residues. The CDR3 DNA sequence: TGTGCCAGCAGCCGGGATGGGACAGGAGGCCATTTCGGCTACGAGCAGTACTTC. Translated, it gives CASSRDGTGGHFGYEQYF.

The chain has TRBV11-2 and TRBJ1-1; D unclear. The ends were cut back, 4 bases at V and 12 bases at J, with 21 bases in the middle. CDR1 and CDR2 from the germline V gene are SGHAT and FQNNGV. The CDR3 loop spans 14 amino acids. Here the CDR3 reads CASSCPAAACKSFF. In DNA form, the CDR3 reads TGTGCCAGCAGCTGTCCAGCGGCTGCATGTAAGTCTTTCTTT.

This clone was seen a single time. The rearrangement uses TRBV30 and TRBJ1-2; possibly TRBD1 for D (6 bases). CDR3 size: 12 residues. V was trimmed by 0 bases and J by 8 bases, leaving 10 bases between them. The germline V gene has CDR1 GTSNPN and CDR2 SVGIG (reference sequence). CDR3 DNA sequence: TGTGCCTGGAGTGTATACAGGGAAGGCTACACCTTC. It specifies CAWSVYREGYTF.

The genes are TRBV6-4 and TRBJ2-1, with D perhaps TRBD2 (6 bases). Per the germline V gene, CDR1 is MRHNA and CDR2 is SNTAGT. Between the trimmed V and J ends, which lost 4 bases and 9 bases, there was a span of 22 bases. There are 16 residues in the CDR3. CDR3 sequence reads: CASSVSVRDGVGEQFF. The CDR3 coding sequence is TGTGCCAGCAGTGTAAGTGTGCGGGATGGAGTTGGTGAGCAGTTCTTC.

V usage is TRBV7-6 and J usage is TRBJ2-3; tentatively, D is TRBD2 (5 bases). Germline V gene lookup returns CDR1 SGHVS and CDR2 FNYEAQ. V was shortened by 1 base and J by 1 base, with 12 bases between the two germline ends. This CDR3 spans 16 amino acids. CDR3 residues: CASSLVTGSGTDTQYF. The DNA for the CDR3 is TGTGCCAGCAGCTTAGTTACGGGGTCTGGCACAGATACGCAGTATTTT.

The V and J genes are TRBV15 and TRBJ2-2, with 9 bases lining up with TRBD1. Germline V gene sequence: CDR1 LNHNV, CDR2 YYDKDF (reference sequence). The CDR3 is made up of 16 amino acids. Trimming took 0 bases from V and 5 from J; bases not matched to a gene: 4. The CDR3 sequence is CATSRDGTGLTGELFF. CDR3 DNA: TGTGCCACCAGCAGAGATGGGACAGGGTTAACCGGGGAGCTGTTTTTT.